This T cell receptor beta chain derives from a study of CD8 T cells in ankylosing spondylitis. This clonotype is termed medium-sized. Its antigen is as yet unknown. Study outcomes and limitations: Earlier reports found some motif variants in synovial fluid and blood in reactive arthritis. Characteristic of ankylosing spondylitis blood, it appeared, was a TCR beta motif comprising eight highly homologous variants. Disease-linked clones reportedly concentrated significantly in matched ankylosing spondylitis synovial fluid.

For TCR beta, libraries came from quantitative 5'-RACE with molecular barcodes. TCRdb fed the 5' RACE reads into MiXCR, producing one record per CDR3 protein. The sample includes some 85,000 distinct CDR3 sequences, approximately 8.9% of them seen just once. This clonotype was sampled from a male donor with ankylosing spondylitis. Material for sequencing was blood, either unsorted or a sorted T cell fraction (not recorded which).

CDR3 sequence (DNA): TGTGCCAGCAGCCCGGGGACAGGGGATACTGAAAAACTGTTTTTT. As protein: CASSPGTGDTEKLFF. The rearrangement uses TRBV3-1 and TRBJ1-4, with 10 positions matching TRBD1. This CDR3 spans 15 amino acids. Germline V CDR1 and CDR2: LGHDT, YNNKEL (reference sequence). V lost 4 bases, J lost 7 bases, and 6 bases stayed unmatched.